Listed here are 13 T cell receptor beta chains from one sample, sequenced in a study of response to subunit inactivated influenza vaccine. TCRdb analysed the RT-PCR reads with MiXCR anew, one entry per CDR3 protein. The sample shows roughly 460,000 distinct CDR3 sequences, 11% of them seen only once. The specimen was PBMCs from blood, collected more than 35 days after vaccination. Receptor source: a man in his forties or fifties who received an inactivated influenza vaccine.

The chain recombines TRBV20-1 with TRBJ2-1; D might be TRBD1 (6 bases). Trimming took off 3 bases at V and 7 bases at J, with 10 bases between the two ends. Looked up from germline, CDR1 is DFQATT and CDR2 is SNEGSKA (reference sequence). This CDR3 is built from 12 residues. DNA for the CDR3: TGCAGTGCTAGTAGGCAGGGGAATGAGCAGTTCTTC. It codes for CSASRQGNEQFF.

This clonotype was found many times. The CDR3 bases are TGTGCCAGCAGTCCCCGGGCTGGGGGCGCAGATACGCAGTATTTT. Amino acids: CASSPRAGGADTQYF. This chain connects TRBV12-3 or TRBV12-4 to TRBJ2-3, with a weak D call TRBD1 (6 bases). Trimming took 5 bases from V and 4 from J, leaving 16 bases between them. This CDR3 region has 15 residues.

Ten or more counts support this clonotype. V usage is TRBV5-1 and J usage is TRBJ1-6; 10 positions match TRBD1. The junction had 4 bases not matched to a gene; V was cut back by 0 bases and J by 7 bases. The CDR3 has 16 amino acids. Germline CDR1 reads SGHRS; CDR2 reads YFSETQ. The CDR3 DNA follows: TGCGCCAGCAGCTTGGGGACAGGGGGTAGGAATTCACCCCTCCACTTT. Translation gives CASSLGTGGRNSPLHF.

This clonotype was counted between two and nine times. The chain joins TRBV7-2 to TRBJ2-3; D gene uncertain. Germline CDR1 and CDR2: SGHTA and FQGNSA. The CDR3 runs 8 residues. V lost 11 bases, J lost 5 bases, and 2 bases lay in between. CDR3 nucleotides: TGTGCCGGAGATACGCAGTATTTT. Protein: CAGDTQYF. The full variable domain, rest sourced from reference TRBV7-2 and TRBJ2-3, is GAGVSQSPSNKVTEKGKDVELRCDPISGHTALYWYRQSLGQGLEFLIYFQGNSAPDKSGLPSDRFSAERTGGSVSTLTIQRTQQEDSAVYLCAGDTQYFGPGTRLTVL.

This clonotype turned up a few times. This chain uses TRBV12-3 or TRBV12-4 with TRBJ2-5; TRBD2 matches 7 bases. CDR3 length equals 16 residues. After removal of 10 bases from V and 4 bases from J, the junction contained 18 bases not matched to a gene. CDR3 in amino acids: CATSWRGQSGGETQYF. The CDR3 DNA sequence: TGTGCCACCTCCTGGAGGGGTCAATCGGGGGGAGAGACCCAGTACTTC.

In this sample, this clonotype turned up a few times. The chain recombines TRBV3-1 with TRBJ2-3; possible D gene TRBD2, 6 bases. This CDR3 is built from 14 residues. Germline CDR1 LGHDT, CDR2 YNNKEL (reference sequence). V was clipped by 8 bases and J by 0 bases, with 12 bases between them. CDR3 amino acids: CASRPGTSTDTQYF. CDR3 DNA: TGTGCCAGCCGACCGGGGACTAGCACAGATACGCAGTATTTT.

V is TRBV4-3 and J is TRBJ2-1, with TRBD1 as a possible D gene (6 bases). Trimming pared 4 bases from V and 6 bases from J, leaving 13 bases between. The CDR3 contains 14 residues. Germline V lookup: CDR1 LGHNA, CDR2 YSLEER. CDR3 coding DNA: TGCGCCAGCAGCCGACAGGTATATGGCAATGAGCAGTTCTTC. Translation gives CASSRQVYGNEQFF.

There are a few counts of this clonotype. The rearrangement links TRBV15 to TRBJ2-7; a weak D match, TRBD2 (7 bases). Between the trimmed V and J ends, which lost 3 bases and 5 bases, there was a span of 11 bases. The CDR3 spans 13 residues. Germline V lookup: CDR1 LNHNV, CDR2 YYDKDF (reference sequence). In DNA, the CDR3 is TGTGCCACCAGCAGGGGGGGGCTCAACGAGCAGTACTTC. Translation: CATSRGGLNEQYF.

The V and J genes are TRBV12-3 or TRBV12-4 and TRBJ1-1; weak D call: TRBD1 (5 bases). Trimming removed 5 bases at V and 1 base at J, with 14 bases between. This CDR3 comprises 15 residues. CDR3 loop: CASSPQGWKNTEAFF. CDR3 coding DNA: TGTGCCAGCAGTCCTCAGGGTTGGAAGAACACTGAAGCTTTCTTT.

This clonotype was counted ten times or more. The V and J genes are TRBV12-3 or TRBV12-4 and TRBJ2-1, with TRBD1 identical over 11 bases. Losses at the gene ends were 6 bases for V and 3 bases for J; bases not matched to a gene: 4. This CDR3 is 15 amino acids long. The CDR3 DNA reads as TGTGCCAGCAGAGGGACAGGGGGGCACTACAATGAGCAGTTCTTC. It translates to CASRGTGGHYNEQFF.

This clonotype was observed a handful of times. The chain employs TRBV20-1 and TRBJ2-2, with D perhaps matching TRBD2 (5 bases). CDR1 and CDR2 (germline): DFQATT, SNEGSKA (reference sequence). The germline V and J ends were trimmed by 0 bases and 5 bases, with 16 bases remaining between them. The CDR3 contains 16 residues. The CDR3 region is CSARDIVKQRTGELFF. DNA for the CDR3: TGCAGTGCTAGAGATATTGTCAAACAGCGGACCGGGGAGCTGTTTTTT.

This clonotype turned up a few times. The chain combines TRBV5-1 with TRBJ2-7, with 9 nucleotides matching TRBD1. The CDR3 has 16 residues. The junction had 10 bases not matched to a gene; V was cut back by 3 bases and J by 3 bases. CDR1 SGHRS and CDR2 YFSETQ come from the germline V gene. Here the CDR3 DNA reads TGCGCCAGCAGCTGGGCCAGGGACAGGGCTTTCTACGAGCAGTACTTC. Protein product: CASSWARDRAFYEQYF. Full variable domain (rest looked up from reference TRBV5-1 and TRBJ2-7): KAGVTQTPRYLIKTRGQQVTLSCSPISGHRSVSWYQQTPGQGLQFLFEYFSETQRNKGNFPGRFSGRQFSNSRSEMNVSTLELGDSALYLCASSWARDRAFYEQYFGPGTRLTVT.

The chain links TRBV19 to TRBJ1-6, with a weak D call TRBD1 (5 bases). V was clipped by 7 bases and J by 5 bases, with 12 bases between them. CDR3 size: 14 residues. Germline-derived CDR1 and CDR2 are LNHDA and SQIVND (reference sequence). CDR3 residues: CASKWGYDNSPLHF. CDR3 coding DNA: TGTGCCAGTAAGTGGGGGTACGATAATTCACCCCTCCACTTT.